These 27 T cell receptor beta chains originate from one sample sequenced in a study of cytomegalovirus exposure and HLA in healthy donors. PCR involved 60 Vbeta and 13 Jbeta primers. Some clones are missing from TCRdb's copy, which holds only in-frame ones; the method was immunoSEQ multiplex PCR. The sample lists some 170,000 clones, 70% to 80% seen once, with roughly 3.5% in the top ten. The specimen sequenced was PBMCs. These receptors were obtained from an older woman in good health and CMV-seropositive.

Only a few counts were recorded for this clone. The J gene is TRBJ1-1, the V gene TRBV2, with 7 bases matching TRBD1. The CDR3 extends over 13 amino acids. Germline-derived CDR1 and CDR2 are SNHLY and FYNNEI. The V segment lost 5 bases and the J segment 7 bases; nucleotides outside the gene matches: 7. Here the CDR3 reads CASSPLRDSEAFF. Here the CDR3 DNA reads TGTGCCAGCAGTCCCCTTCGGGACAGTGAAGCTTTCTTT.

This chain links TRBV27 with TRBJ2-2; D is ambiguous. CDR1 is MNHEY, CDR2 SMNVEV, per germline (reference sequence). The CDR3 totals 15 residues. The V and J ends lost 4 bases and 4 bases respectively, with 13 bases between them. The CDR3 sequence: CASSSPWLLTGELFF. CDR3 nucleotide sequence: TGTGCCAGCAGTTCCCCCTGGCTCCTCACCGGGGAGCTGTTTTTT.

This CDR3 is CASRSFGLAGATYEQYF. The CDR3 DNA reads as TGTGCCAGCAGAAGTTTTGGACTAGCGGGAGCCACCTACGAGCAGTACTTC. The rearrangement uses TRBV2 and TRBJ2-7, with TRBD2 matching over 13 bases. CDR1 and CDR2 (germline): SNHLY, FYNNEI. The CDR3 is made up of 17 amino acids. J gave up 2 bases and V 6 bases, and 10 bases lay outside the gene matches.

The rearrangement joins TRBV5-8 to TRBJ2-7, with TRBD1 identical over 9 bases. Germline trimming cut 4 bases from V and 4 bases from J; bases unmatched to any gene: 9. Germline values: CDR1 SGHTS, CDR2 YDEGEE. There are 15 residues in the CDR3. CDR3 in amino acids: CASSPAPGQGYEQYF. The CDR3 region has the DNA TGTGCCAGCAGCCCGGCGCCGGGACAGGGTTACGAGCAGTACTTC.

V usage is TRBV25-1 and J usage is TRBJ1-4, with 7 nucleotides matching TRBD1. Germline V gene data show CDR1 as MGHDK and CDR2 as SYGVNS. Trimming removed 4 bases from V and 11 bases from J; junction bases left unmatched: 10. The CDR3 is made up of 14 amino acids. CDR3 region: CASSGGQAPYKLFF. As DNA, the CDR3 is TGTGCCAGCAGTGGCGGACAGGCCCCGTACAAACTGTTTTTT.

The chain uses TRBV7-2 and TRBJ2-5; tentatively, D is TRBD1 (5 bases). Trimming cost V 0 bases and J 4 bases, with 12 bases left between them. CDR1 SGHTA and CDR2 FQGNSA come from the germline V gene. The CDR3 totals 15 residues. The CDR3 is CASSLAVGQGETQYF. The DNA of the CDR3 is TGTGCCAGCAGCTTAGCGGTGGGGCAGGGAGAGACCCAGTACTTC.

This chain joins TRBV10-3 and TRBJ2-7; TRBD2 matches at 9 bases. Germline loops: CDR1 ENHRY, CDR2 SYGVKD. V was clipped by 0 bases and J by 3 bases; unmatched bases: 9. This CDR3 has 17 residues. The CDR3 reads CAISESTSGGTYYEQYF. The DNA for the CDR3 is TGTGCCATCAGTGAGTCTACAAGCGGGGGGACATACTACGAGCAGTACTTC.

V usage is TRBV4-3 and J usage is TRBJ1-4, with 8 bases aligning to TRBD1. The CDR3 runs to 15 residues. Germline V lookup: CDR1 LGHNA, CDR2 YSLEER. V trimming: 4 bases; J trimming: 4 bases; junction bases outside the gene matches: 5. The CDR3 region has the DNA TGCGCCAGCAGCCGGAACGGACAGGGTAATGAAAAACTGTTTTTT. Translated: CASSRNGQGNEKLFF.

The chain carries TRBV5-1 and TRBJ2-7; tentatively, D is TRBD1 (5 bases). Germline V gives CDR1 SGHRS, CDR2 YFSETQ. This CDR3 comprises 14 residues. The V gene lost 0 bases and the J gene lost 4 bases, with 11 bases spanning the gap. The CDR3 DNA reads TGCGCCAGCAGCTTGGGTGGGGCCGAATACGAGCAGTACTTC. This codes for CASSLGGAEYEQYF.

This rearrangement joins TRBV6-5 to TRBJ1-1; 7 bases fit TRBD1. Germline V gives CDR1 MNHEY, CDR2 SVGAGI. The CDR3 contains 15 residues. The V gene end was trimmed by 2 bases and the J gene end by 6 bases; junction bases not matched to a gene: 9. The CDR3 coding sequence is TGTGCCAGCAGTTACCACCTAGGTAGGGGGCCTGAAGCTTTCTTT. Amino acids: CASSYHLGRGPEAFF.

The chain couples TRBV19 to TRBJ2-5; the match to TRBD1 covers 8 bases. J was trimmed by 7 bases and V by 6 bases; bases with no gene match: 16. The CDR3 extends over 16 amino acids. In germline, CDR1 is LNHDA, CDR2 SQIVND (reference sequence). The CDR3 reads CASREAGTGARGTQYF. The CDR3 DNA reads TGTGCCAGTAGGGAGGCCGGGACAGGAGCCCGAGGGACCCAGTACTTC.

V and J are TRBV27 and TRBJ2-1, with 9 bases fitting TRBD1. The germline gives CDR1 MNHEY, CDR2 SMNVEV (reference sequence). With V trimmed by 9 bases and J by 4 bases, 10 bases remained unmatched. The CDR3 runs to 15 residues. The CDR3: CASWRPGTGYNEQFF. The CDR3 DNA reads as TGTGCCAGTTGGCGCCCAGGGACAGGGTACAATGAGCAGTTCTTC.

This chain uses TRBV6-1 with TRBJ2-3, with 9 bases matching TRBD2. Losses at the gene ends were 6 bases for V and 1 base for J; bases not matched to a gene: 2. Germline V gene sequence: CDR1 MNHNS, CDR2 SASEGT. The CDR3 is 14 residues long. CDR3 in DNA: TGTGCCAGCAGGCCTAGCGGGGGCACAGATACGCAGTATTTT. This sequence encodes CASRPSGGTDTQYF.

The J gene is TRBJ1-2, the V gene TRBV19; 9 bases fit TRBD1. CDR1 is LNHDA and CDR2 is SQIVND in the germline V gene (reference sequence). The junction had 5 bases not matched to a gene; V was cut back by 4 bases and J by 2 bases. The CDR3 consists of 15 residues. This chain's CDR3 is CASSNHGTGNYGYTF. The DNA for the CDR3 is TGTGCCAGTAGTAACCACGGGACAGGGAACTATGGCTACACCTTC.

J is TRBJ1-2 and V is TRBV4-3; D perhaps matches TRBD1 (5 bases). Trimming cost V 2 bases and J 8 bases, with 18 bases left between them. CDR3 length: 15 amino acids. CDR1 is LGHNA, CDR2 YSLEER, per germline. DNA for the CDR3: TGCGCCAGCAGCCAAAGACACCAACCAGGGTACGGCTACACCTTC. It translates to CASSQRHQPGYGYTF.

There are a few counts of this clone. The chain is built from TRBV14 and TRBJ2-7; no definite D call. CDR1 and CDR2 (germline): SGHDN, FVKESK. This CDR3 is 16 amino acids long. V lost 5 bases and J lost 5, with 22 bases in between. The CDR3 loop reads CASSVGWSSFEDEQYF. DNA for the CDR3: TGTGCCAGCAGCGTCGGATGGAGCTCCTTCGAGGACGAGCAGTACTTC. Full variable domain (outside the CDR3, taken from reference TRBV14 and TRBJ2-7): EAGVTQFPSHSVIEKGQTVTLRCDPISGHDNLYWYRRVMGKEIKFLLHFVKESKQDESGMPNNRFLAERTGGTYSTLKVQPAELEDSGVYFCASSVGWSSFEDEQYFGPGTRLTVT.

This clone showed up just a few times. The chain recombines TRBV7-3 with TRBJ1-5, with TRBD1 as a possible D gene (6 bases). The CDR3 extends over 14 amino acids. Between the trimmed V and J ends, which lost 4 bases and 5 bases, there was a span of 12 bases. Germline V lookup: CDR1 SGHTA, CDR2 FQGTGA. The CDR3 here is CASSSRQAHQPQHF. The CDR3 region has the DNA TGTGCCAGCAGCTCCAGACAGGCGCATCAGCCCCAGCATTTT.

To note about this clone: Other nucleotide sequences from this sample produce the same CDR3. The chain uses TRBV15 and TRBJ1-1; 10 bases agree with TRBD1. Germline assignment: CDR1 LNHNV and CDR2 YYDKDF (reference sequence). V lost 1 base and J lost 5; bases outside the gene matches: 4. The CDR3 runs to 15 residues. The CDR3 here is CATSRGGQGGTEAFF. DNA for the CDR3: TGTGCCACCAGCAGAGGCGGACAGGGGGGAACTGAAGCTTTCTTT. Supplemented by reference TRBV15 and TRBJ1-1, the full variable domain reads DAMVIQNPRYQVTQFGKPVTLSCSQTLNHNVMYWYQQKSSQAPKLLFHYYDKDFNNEADTPDNFQSRRPNTSFCFLDIRSPGLGDTAMYLCATSRGGQGGTEAFFGQGTRLTVV.

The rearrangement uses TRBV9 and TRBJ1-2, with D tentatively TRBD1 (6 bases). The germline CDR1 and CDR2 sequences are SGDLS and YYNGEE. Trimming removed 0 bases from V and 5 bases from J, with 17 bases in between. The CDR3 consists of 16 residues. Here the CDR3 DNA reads TGTGCCAGCAGCGTAGGTGCAGGGACAATTCAATATGGCTACACCTTC. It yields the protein CASSVGAGTIQYGYTF.

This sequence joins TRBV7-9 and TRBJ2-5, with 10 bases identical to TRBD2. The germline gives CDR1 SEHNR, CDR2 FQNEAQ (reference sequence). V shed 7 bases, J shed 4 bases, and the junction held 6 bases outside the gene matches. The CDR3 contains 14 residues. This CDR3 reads CASIPSGSRETQYF. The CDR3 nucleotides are TGTGCCAGCATCCCTAGCGGGAGTCGAGAGACCCAGTACTTC.

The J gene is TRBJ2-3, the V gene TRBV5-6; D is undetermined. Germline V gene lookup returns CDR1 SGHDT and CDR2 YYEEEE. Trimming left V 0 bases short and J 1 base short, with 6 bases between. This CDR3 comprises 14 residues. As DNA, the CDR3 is TGTGCCAGCAGCTTGGACTCGGGCACAGATACGCAGTATTTT. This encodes CASSLDSGTDTQYF.

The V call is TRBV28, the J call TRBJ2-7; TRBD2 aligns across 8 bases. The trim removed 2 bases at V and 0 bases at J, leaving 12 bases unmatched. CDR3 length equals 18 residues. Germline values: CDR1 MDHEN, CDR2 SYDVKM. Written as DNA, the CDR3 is TGTGCCAGCAGTTTAACTCCCTTTAGCGGGACAAGCTCCTACGAGCAGTACTTC. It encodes CASSLTPFSGTSSYEQYF.

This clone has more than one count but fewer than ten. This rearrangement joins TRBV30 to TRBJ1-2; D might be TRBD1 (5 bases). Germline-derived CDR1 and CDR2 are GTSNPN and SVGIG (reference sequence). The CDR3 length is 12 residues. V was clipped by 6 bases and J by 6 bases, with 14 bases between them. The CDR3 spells CACLRDSDGYTF. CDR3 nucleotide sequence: TGTGCCTGCCTCAGGGATTCGGATGGCTACACCTTC. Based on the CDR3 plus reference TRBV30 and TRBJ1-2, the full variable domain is SQTIHQWPATLVQPVGSPLSLECTVEGTSNPNLYWYRQAAGRGLQLLFYSVGIGQISSEVPQNLSASRPQDRQFILSSKKLLLSDSGFYLCACLRDSDGYTFGSGTRLTVV.

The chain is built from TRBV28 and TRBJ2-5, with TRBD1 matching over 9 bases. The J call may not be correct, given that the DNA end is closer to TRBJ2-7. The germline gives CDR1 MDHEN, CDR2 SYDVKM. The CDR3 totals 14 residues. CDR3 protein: CASSPGQGSYEQYF. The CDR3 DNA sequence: TGTGCCAGCAGTCCGGGACAGGGATCCTACGAGCAGTACTTC.

The CDR3 sequence: CASKASTDTQYF. CDR3 in DNA: TGTGCCAGCAAAGCCAGCACAGATACGCAGTATTTT. The chain carries TRBV28 and TRBJ2-3; D remains ambiguous. This CDR3 is 12 amino acids long. V was clipped by 7 bases and J by 0 bases, with 5 bases between them. The germline gives CDR1 MDHEN, CDR2 SYDVKM.

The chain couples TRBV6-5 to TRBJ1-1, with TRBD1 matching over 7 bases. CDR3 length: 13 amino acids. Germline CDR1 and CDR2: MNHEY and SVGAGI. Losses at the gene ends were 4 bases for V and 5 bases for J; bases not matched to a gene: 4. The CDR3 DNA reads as TGTGCCAGCAGTTTAGGGGGCGAGACTGAAGCTTTCTTT. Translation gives CASSLGGETEAFF.

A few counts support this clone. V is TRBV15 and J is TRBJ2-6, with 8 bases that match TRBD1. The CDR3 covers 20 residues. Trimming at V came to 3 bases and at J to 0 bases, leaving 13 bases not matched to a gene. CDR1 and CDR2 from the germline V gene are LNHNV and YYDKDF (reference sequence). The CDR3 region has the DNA TGTGCCACCAGCAGTATAGAAGTGACAGGGGTAAACTCTGGGGCCAACGTCCTGACTTTC. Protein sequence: CATSSIEVTGVNSGANVLTF.